The next 6 T cell receptor beta chains were all read from a single sample in a study of identical twins. TCRdb independently ran MiXCR on the 5' RACE reads; one entry per CDR3 protein. The sample records approximately 600,000 distinct CDR3 sequences, about 7.6% being singletons. These same data were also listed under a study on yellow fever vaccine responses in identical twins.

The sequenced sample was PBMCs. The receptors come from a woman between 18 and 29 years old in good health.

This chain uses TRBV7-9 with TRBJ2-1, with no clear D. V was cut by 1 base and J by 14 bases, with 9 bases left in between. The germline V gene encodes CDR1 SEHNR and CDR2 FQNEAQ (reference sequence). The CDR3 runs to 11 residues. The CDR3 coding sequence is TGTGCCAGCAGCTTAGTCGAGGAGAAGTTCTTC. Its protein is CASSLVEEKFF.

The J gene is TRBJ2-1, the V gene TRBV5-1; 7 bases fit TRBD1. Looked up from germline, CDR1 is SGHRS and CDR2 is YFSETQ. The V and J ends lost 3 bases and 3 bases, in that order; junction bases with no gene match: 9. The CDR3 is made up of 16 amino acids. This CDR3 reads CASSSWDSDRYNEQFF. CDR3 DNA sequence: TGCGCCAGCAGCTCATGGGACAGCGACCGCTACAATGAGCAGTTCTTC.

This clonotype was detected many times. The chain is built from TRBV20-1 and TRBJ2-1; D might be TRBD1 or TRBD2, each matching 5 bases. The CDR3 runs 12 residues. Germline V gives CDR1 DFQATT, CDR2 SNEGSKA (reference sequence). With 3 bases removed from V and 8 bases from J, the gap between germline ends came to 11 bases. CDR3 DNA sequence: TGCAGTGCTAGTGGGGTGGGGGATGAGCAGTTCTTC. It translates to CSASGVGDEQFF.

The table lists this clonotype with a few counts. The CDR3 DNA follows: TGTGCCAGCAGCTTTAGGGGACTGCAGGCCCTACGCCCCGAGAACAATGAGCAGTTCTTC. Encoded protein: CASSFRGLQALRPENNEQFF. The chain is built from TRBV11-2 and TRBJ2-1, with a tentative D call TRBD2 (6 bases). Germline assignment: CDR1 SGHAT and CDR2 FQNNGV. Trimming pared 3 bases from V and 5 bases from J, leaving 29 bases between. This CDR3 is built from 20 residues.

This clonotype was recorded many times. J is TRBJ2-7 and V is TRBV18; 7 nucleotides line up with TRBD1. Germline V gives CDR1 KGHSH, CDR2 LQKENI. This CDR3 region has 12 residues. J gave up 6 bases and V 5 bases, and 4 bases lay outside the gene matches. The CDR3 reads CASSTTGVEQYF. As DNA, the CDR3 is TGTGCCAGCTCAACCACAGGGGTCGAGCAGTACTTC. The complete variable domain, with remaining parts taken from reference TRBV18 and TRBJ2-7, reads NAGVMQNPRHLVRRRGQEARLRCSPMKGHSHVYWYRQLPEEGLKFMVYLQKENIIDESGMPKERFSAEFPKEGPSILRIQQVVRGDSAAYFCASSTTGVEQYFGPGTRLTVT.

The V and J genes are TRBV5-1 and TRBJ2-7; 9 bases align to TRBD2. There are 15 residues in the CDR3. Germline V gives CDR1 SGHRS, CDR2 YFSETQ. J lost 0 bases, V lost 0 bases, and 1 base had no gene match. This chain's CDR3 is CASSLGSGGSYEQYV. The CDR3 nucleotides read TGCGCCAGCAGCTTGGGTAGCGGGGGCTCCTACGAGCAGTACGTC.